This T cell receptor (beta chain) stems from a study of a mutant IDH1 vaccine in newly diagnosed glioma. Time point meaning: week 11, during vaccination. What each vaccine dose contained was 300 ug of mutant IDH1 20-mer peptide, accompanied by topical imiquimod. The V gene end was trimmed by 0 bases and the J gene end by 2 bases; junction bases not matched to a gene: 6. Germline loops: CDR1 MNHEY, CDR2 SMNVEV (reference sequence). This CDR3 is 16 amino acids long. Data came from immunoSEQ multiplex PCR; TCRdb stores just in-frame clones and leaves some out. The sample lists some 120,000 clones, over 75% seen once, with around 5.5% in the top ten. Details on this clone: The antigen remains unidentified.

J is TRBJ2-5 and V is TRBV27; 7 bases line up with TRBD1. This sample comprised PBMCs, obtained from a glioma patient whose treatment included an IDH1 peptide vaccine. The TCR was taken from a man aged 40-49 years with glioma. The CDR3 here is CASSLSPTGPQETQYF. CDR3 bases: TGTGCCAGCAGTTTATCCCCGACAGGGCCACAAGAGACCCAGTACTTC.